This TCR beta chain came from a study of blood T cell repertoires in COVID-19. At the level of the study: The origin of the acute and convalescent COVID-19 samples was the United States, Italy and Spain. PBMCs, B-cell-depleted T cells, or T cells provided the cDNA or gDNA that made up the material.

CDR1 and CDR2 from the germline V gene are SGDLS and YYNGEE. The CDR3 loop spans 16 amino acids. V was pared by 4 bases and J by 8 bases, with 9 bases of the junction left unmatched. Under the authors' procedure: Amplification with reference gene primers provided the estimates of nucleated cell counts. Measured with immunoSEQ multiplex PCR; TCRdb has only the in-frame clones, and not every one. V and J calls and clone size are as listed in that table; D and trimming were resolved from the DNA. The sample has 60,000 to 70,000 clones; about 90% are singletons. The receptor was derived from a human donor with active COVID-19. The donor label of this sample is uncertain. Sequences were obtained from peripheral blood. The chain recombines TRBV9 with TRBJ2-1; 13 positions match TRBD2. The chain's CDR3 is CASSPHRTSGSDEQFF. The CDR3 DNA follows: TGTGCCAGCAGCCCTCACAGGACTAGCGGGAGCGATGAGCAGTTCTTC.